This entry lists 32 T cell receptor beta chains sequenced from one sample in a study of blood T cell repertoires in COVID-19. Libraries were prepared by immunoSEQ multiplex PCR; TCRdb keeps only in-frame clonotypes and omits some of them. The sample comprises over 350,000 clones, 75% to 90% of which are singletons, and over 1.1% rests with the top ten. The sequencing sample was made of peripheral blood. All receptors come from a woman aged 30 to 39 with active or convalescent COVID-19.

The CDR3 reads CAIRATGVAYNEQFF. CDR3 DNA sequence: TGTGCCATCAGGGCAACGGGGGTGGCCTACAATGAGCAGTTCTTC. J is TRBJ2-1 and V is TRBV10-3, with a weak D call TRBD2 (6 bases). V lost 6 bases and J 2 bases, leaving 14 bases between the germline ends. This CDR3 region has 15 residues. The germline V gene has CDR1 ENHRY and CDR2 SYGVKD.

This chain joins TRBV5-5 and TRBJ1-4; 9 nucleotides line up with TRBD1. CDR3 size: 15 residues. The germline CDR1 and CDR2 sequences are SGHKS and YYEKEE (reference sequence). Trimming cost V 2 bases and J 7 bases; bases outside gene matches: 6. The CDR3 nucleotides read TGTGCCAGCAGCTTCCTACAGGGGGCGAGTGAAAAACTGTTTTTT. This gives the protein CASSFLQGASEKLFF.

The V and J genes are TRBV4-1 and TRBJ2-1; TRBD2 aligns across 7 bases. The V gene end was trimmed by 0 bases and the J gene end by 7 bases; junction bases not matched to a gene: 9. Germline loops: CDR1 MGHRA, CDR2 YSYEKL. The CDR3 contains 16 residues. The CDR3 nucleotides are TGCGCCAGCAGCCAAGATAGTGGGACTATCAATAATGAGCAGTTCTTC. Its translation: CASSQDSGTINNEQFF.

The chain has TRBV19 and TRBJ2-1; TRBD2 matches 8 bases. Per germline, CDR1 LNHDA and CDR2 SQIVND (reference sequence). V shed 3 bases and J 7 bases; nucleotides not matched to a gene: 11. This CDR3 region has 16 residues. The CDR3 nucleotides are TGTGCCAGTAGTATTTCGGGACTAGTTCCTTTGAATGAGCAGTTCTTC. The encoded protein is CASSISGLVPLNEQFF.

V and J are TRBV24-1 and TRBJ2-1; D is unresolved. CDR1 KGHDR and CDR2 SFDVKD come from the germline V gene. Trimming stripped 6 bases from V and 6 bases from J, with 5 bases between. This CDR3 contains 11 residues. The CDR3 here is CATSFRNEQFF. CDR3 bases: TGTGCCACCAGTTTCCGCAATGAGCAGTTCTTC.

This chain joins TRBV7-8 and TRBJ2-2; 8 positions agree with TRBD2. This CDR3 has 16 amino acids. V trimming: 3 bases; J trimming: 4 bases; junction bases outside the gene matches: 7. Germline lookup yields CDR1 SGHVS and CDR2 FQNEAQ. This CDR3 is CASSFVSGGGTGELFF. The CDR3 bases are TGTGCCAGCAGCTTTGTGTCCGGGGGGGGCACCGGGGAGCTGTTTTTT.

This sequence joins TRBV10-2 and TRBJ2-2; 9 nucleotides line up with TRBD1. Germline V lookup: CDR1 WSHSY, CDR2 SAAADI. The V and J ends lost 11 bases and 0 bases, in that order; junction bases with no gene match: 4. The CDR3 is made up of 14 amino acids. CDR3 sequence (DNA): TGCGCCGGCCGGGACAGGGCGAACACCGGGGAGCTGTTTTTT. It is translated as CAGRDRANTGELFF.

The chain is built from TRBV5-4 and TRBJ2-4; TRBD2 agrees at 8 bases. Germline CDR1 is SGHNT and CDR2 is YYREEE (reference sequence). V was pared by 2 bases and J by 0 bases, with 7 bases of the junction left unmatched. The CDR3 covers 17 residues. This CDR3 is CASSFKGLAVAKNIQYF. In DNA, the CDR3 is TGTGCCAGCAGCTTCAAAGGACTAGCAGTAGCCAAAAACATTCAGTACTTC.

V is TRBV3-1 (or the pseudogene TRBV3-2) and J is TRBJ2-5, with 8 bases that match TRBD2. Losses at the gene ends were 4 bases for V and 3 bases for J; bases not matched to a gene: 7. The CDR3 spans 15 residues. CDR1 and CDR2 from the germline V gene are LGHDT and YNNKEL (reference sequence). In DNA, the CDR3 is TGTGCCAGCAGCCTAACTAGCGGTGGAAAAGAGACCCAGTACTTC. Its translation is CASSLTSGGKETQYF.

The V call is TRBV6-1, the J call TRBJ1-5; TRBD1 matches at 7 bases. This CDR3 comprises 15 residues. V shed 2 bases and J 7 bases; nucleotides not matched to a gene: 8. Germline CDR1 is MNHNS and CDR2 is SASEGT. The CDR3 bases are TGTGCCAGCAGTGAACACGACAGGGCACGACAGCCCCAGCATTTT. Translating it yields CASSEHDRARQPQHF.

This sequence joins TRBV5-1 and TRBJ1-6; D might be TRBD1 (5 bases). This CDR3 comprises 13 residues. Germline assignment: CDR1 SGHRS and CDR2 YFSETQ. Trimming took off 3 bases at V and 5 bases at J, with 6 bases between the two ends. The CDR3 protein is CASSSTDNSPLHF. Written as DNA, the CDR3 is TGCGCCAGCAGCTCGACAGATAATTCACCCCTCCACTTT.

The gene calls are TRBV5-1 and TRBJ2-3; TRBD1 is a possible D gene (5 bases). Trimming pared 2 bases from V and 5 bases from J, leaving 12 bases between. Germline lookup yields CDR1 SGHRS and CDR2 YFSETQ. The CDR3 has 14 residues. CDR3 in amino acids: CASSLVGAGDTQYF. The CDR3 bases are TGCGCCAGCAGCTTAGTAGGGGCCGGAGATACGCAGTATTTT. The variable domain in full, with the rest retrieved from reference TRBV5-1 and TRBJ2-3, is KAGVTQTPRYLIKTRGQQVTLSCSPISGHRSVSWYQQTPGQGLQFLFEYFSETQRNKGNFPGRFSGRQFSNSRSEMNVSTLELGDSALYLCASSLVGAGDTQYFGPGTRLTVL.

The CDR3 is CASSTGARGPANTEAFF. Here the CDR3 DNA reads TGTGCCAGCAGTACCGGCGCCAGGGGACCCGCCAACACTGAAGCTTTCTTT. This chain connects TRBV27 to TRBJ1-1, with a weak D call TRBD1 (6 bases). V was pared by 5 bases and J by 2 bases, with 21 bases between. CDR1 and CDR2 (germline): MNHEY, SMNVEV (reference sequence). The CDR3 consists of 17 residues.

The rearrangement uses TRBV2 and TRBJ1-4, with 7 positions matching TRBD1. This CDR3 has 17 residues. J lost 0 bases, V lost 6 bases, and 10 bases had no gene match. Germline V gene lookup returns CDR1 SNHLY and CDR2 FYNNEI. This chain's CDR3 is CASRGDSRRATNEKLFF. CDR3 coding DNA: TGTGCCAGCAGAGGGGACAGCCGACGAGCAACTAATGAAAAACTGTTTTTT. Combining the CDR3 with reference TRBV2 and TRBJ1-4 gives the whole variable domain EPEVTQTPSHQVTQMGQEVILRCVPISNHLYFYWYRQILGQKVEFLVSFYNNEISEKSEIFDDQFSVERPDGSNFTLKIRSTKLEDSAMYFCASRGDSRRATNEKLFFGSGTQLSVL.

The rearrangement joins TRBV5-1 to TRBJ1-4, with D maybe TRBD1 (6 bases). This CDR3 has 14 amino acids. V lost 1 base and J lost 7, with 11 bases in between. The germline gives CDR1 SGHRS, CDR2 YFSETQ. The CDR3 sequence: CASSLTGLGEKLFF. The CDR3 DNA sequence: TGCGCCAGCAGCTTGACAGGGCTCGGTGAAAAACTGTTTTTT.

This rearrangement joins TRBV7-8 to TRBJ1-1; a weak D match, TRBD1 (5 bases). Trimming cost V 3 bases and J 10 bases, with 15 bases left between them. The germline V gene encodes CDR1 SGHVS and CDR2 FQNEAQ. CDR3 length equals 13 residues. The CDR3 nucleotides are TGTGCCAGCAGCTTTCCAGGGCCTACTTTAGCTTTCTTT. Amino acid sequence: CASSFPGPTLAFF.

The chain is built from TRBV5-6 and TRBJ1-1; 8 bases map to TRBD1. The CDR3 is 15 residues long. Per germline, CDR1 SGHDT and CDR2 YYEEEE. V dropped 3 bases and J dropped 2; count of bases not matched to a gene: 6. The CDR3 here is CASSSSGTGNTEAFF. CDR3 DNA: TGTGCCAGCAGCTCCTCCGGGACAGGCAACACTGAAGCTTTCTTT.

This sequence joins TRBV30 and TRBJ2-3, with 14 nucleotides matching TRBD2. The CDR3 spans 18 residues. Germline values: CDR1 GTSNPN, CDR2 SVGIG (reference sequence). V lost 2 bases to trimming and J lost 1 base; unmatched junction nucleotides: 8. CDR3 in amino acids: CAWSSGLAGVIGTDTQYF. For the CDR3, the DNA is TGTGCCTGGAGTTCGGGACTAGCGGGAGTTATCGGCACAGATACGCAGTATTTT.

The rearrangement links TRBV2 to TRBJ1-4; 9 positions agree with TRBD1. This CDR3 is 13 amino acids long. The V and J ends lost 6 bases and 5 bases, in that order; junction bases with no gene match: 1. In germline, CDR1 is SNHLY, CDR2 FYNNEI. The CDR3 nucleotides are TGTGCCAGCAGCGGGACAGGGAATGAAAAACTGTTTTTT. Amino acids: CASSGTGNEKLFF.

The chain has TRBV5-4 and TRBJ2-3; D call uncertain. The V end lost 4 bases, the J end lost 6 bases, and 12 bases lay between the germline ends. Germline CDR1 SGHNT, CDR2 YYREEE (reference sequence). The CDR3 totals 13 residues. CDR3 region: CASSPSAADTQYF. In DNA form, the CDR3 reads TGTGCCAGCAGCCCGAGTGCGGCGGATACGCAGTATTTT.

This chain connects TRBV4-2 to TRBJ2-5; 13 bases fit TRBD2. In germline, CDR1 is LGHNA, CDR2 YNFKEQ. The CDR3 totals 20 residues. Losses at the gene ends were 0 bases for V and 5 bases for J; bases not matched to a gene: 15. This CDR3 is CASSQEMVGLAGFSRETQYF. In DNA, the CDR3 is TGTGCCAGCAGCCAAGAAATGGTGGGACTAGCGGGGTTTTCTAGGGAGACCCAGTACTTC.

V is TRBV2 and J is TRBJ2-3; D gene ambiguous. V was clipped by 4 bases and J by 1 base, with 9 bases between them. The CDR3 runs to 14 residues. Per the germline V gene, CDR1 is SNHLY and CDR2 is FYNNEI. CDR3 sequence reads: CASSVGAGTDTQYF. CDR3 DNA sequence: TGTGCCAGCAGTGTAGGAGCTGGCACAGATACGCAGTATTTT. Using reference TRBV2 and TRBJ2-3 for the parts outside the CDR3, the full variable domain is EPEVTQTPSHQVTQMGQEVILRCVPISNHLYFYWYRQILGQKVEFLVSFYNNEISEKSEIFDDQFSVERPDGSNFTLKIRSTKLEDSAMYFCASSVGAGTDTQYFGPGTRLTVL.

This clone has only a few counts. The rearrangement uses TRBV6-1 and TRBJ1-1; D unresolved. CDR3 size: 14 residues. The germline V and J ends were trimmed by 2 bases and 1 base, with 8 bases remaining between them. Germline V gene sequence: CDR1 MNHNS, CDR2 SASEGT. The CDR3 sequence: CASSETPGNTEAFF. The CDR3 region has the DNA TGTGCCAGCAGTGAAACCCCGGGGAACACTGAAGCTTTCTTT.

The chain carries TRBV6-2 or TRBV6-3 and TRBJ2-3; TRBD2 matches 10 bases. This CDR3 contains 20 residues. V gave up 2 bases and J gave up 0 bases; unmatched junction bases: 14. Germline CDR1 MNHEY, CDR2 SVGEGT. The CDR3 region is CASSYELFLAGEASTDTQYF. CDR3 nucleotide sequence: TGTGCCAGCAGTTACGAGCTCTTCCTAGCGGGAGAGGCTAGCACAGATACGCAGTATTTT.

The gene calls are TRBV3-1 (or the pseudogene TRBV3-2) and TRBJ2-7, with TRBD2 identical over 8 bases. Germline-derived CDR1 and CDR2 are LGHDT and YNNKEL (reference sequence). The CDR3 covers 16 residues. Trimming cost V 3 bases and J 2 bases; bases outside gene matches: 9. CDR3 nucleotide sequence: TGTGCCAGCAGCCAGGCTTTACTAGCGGAGACCTACGAGCAGTACTTC. Protein sequence: CASSQALLAETYEQYF.

This chain links TRBV5-6 with TRBJ2-3; 7 bases are shared with TRBD2. This CDR3 has 17 residues. CDR1 and CDR2 (germline): SGHDT, YYEEEE. The trim removed 1 base at V and 2 bases at J, leaving 10 bases unmatched. The CDR3 reads CASSLRGGRSPTDTQYF. The CDR3 region has the DNA TGTGCCAGCAGCTTGAGGGGCGGGAGAAGCCCCACAGATACGCAGTATTTT.

The rearrangement joins TRBV5-6 to TRBJ2-2, with TRBD1 as a possible D gene (5 bases). V gave up 0 bases and J gave up 1 base, with 13 bases separating them. Germline CDR1 is SGHDT and CDR2 is YYEEEE. The CDR3 sequence is 17 residues long. The CDR3 loop is CASSLDKFQGNTGELFF. Written as DNA, the CDR3 is TGTGCCAGCAGCTTGGACAAATTCCAGGGGAACACCGGGGAGCTGTTTTTT.

The gene calls are TRBV18 and TRBJ2-7, with 9 positions matching TRBD1. Germline V gene data show CDR1 as KGHSH and CDR2 as LQKENI. V was clipped by 0 bases and J by 6 bases; unmatched bases: 9. This CDR3 is 16 amino acids long. The CDR3 bases are TGTGCCAGCTCACCACCGACGGGACAGGGAAAAGCCGAGCAGTACTTC. It is translated as CASSPPTGQGKAEQYF.

The chain recombines TRBV7-8 with TRBJ2-3; 7 bases are shared with TRBD2. This CDR3 region has 15 residues. Germline-derived CDR1 and CDR2 are SGHVS and FQNEAQ. With 5 bases clipped from V and 3 bases from J, the junction kept 8 bases outside the gene matches. CDR3 region: CASSVTTSRTDTQYF. As DNA, the CDR3 is TGTGCCAGCAGCGTCACGACTAGCAGGACAGATACGCAGTATTTT.

Here the CDR3 reads CATMTASLETQYF. The CDR3 DNA sequence: TGCGCCACAATGACCGCTAGCTTAGAGACCCAGTACTTC. The V gene is TRBV10-2, the J gene TRBJ2-5, with D possibly matching TRBD2 (5 bases). V was pared by 10 bases and J by 4 bases, with 16 bases between. The CDR3 totals 13 residues. Germline CDR1 and CDR2: WSHSY and SAAADI.

V gene TRBV6-5 combines with J gene TRBJ1-5, with D maybe TRBD1 (6 bases). In germline, CDR1 is MNHEY, CDR2 SVGAGI. The CDR3 has 13 amino acids. Trimming shortened V by 8 bases and J by 6 bases, and 14 bases separated the two germline ends. The CDR3 here is CASGSGATQPQHF. In DNA form, the CDR3 reads TGTGCCAGCGGATCAGGGGCGACTCAGCCCCAGCATTTT.

The V call is TRBV10-3, the J call TRBJ1-5; D uncertain. Trimming shortened V by 7 bases and J by 1 base, and 11 bases separated the two germline ends. The germline gives CDR1 ENHRY, CDR2 SYGVKD. There are 14 residues in the CDR3. Here the CDR3 DNA reads TGTGCCATCAACGAGGTTCTGAGCAATCAGCCCCAGCATTTT. Translated: CAINEVLSNQPQHF.